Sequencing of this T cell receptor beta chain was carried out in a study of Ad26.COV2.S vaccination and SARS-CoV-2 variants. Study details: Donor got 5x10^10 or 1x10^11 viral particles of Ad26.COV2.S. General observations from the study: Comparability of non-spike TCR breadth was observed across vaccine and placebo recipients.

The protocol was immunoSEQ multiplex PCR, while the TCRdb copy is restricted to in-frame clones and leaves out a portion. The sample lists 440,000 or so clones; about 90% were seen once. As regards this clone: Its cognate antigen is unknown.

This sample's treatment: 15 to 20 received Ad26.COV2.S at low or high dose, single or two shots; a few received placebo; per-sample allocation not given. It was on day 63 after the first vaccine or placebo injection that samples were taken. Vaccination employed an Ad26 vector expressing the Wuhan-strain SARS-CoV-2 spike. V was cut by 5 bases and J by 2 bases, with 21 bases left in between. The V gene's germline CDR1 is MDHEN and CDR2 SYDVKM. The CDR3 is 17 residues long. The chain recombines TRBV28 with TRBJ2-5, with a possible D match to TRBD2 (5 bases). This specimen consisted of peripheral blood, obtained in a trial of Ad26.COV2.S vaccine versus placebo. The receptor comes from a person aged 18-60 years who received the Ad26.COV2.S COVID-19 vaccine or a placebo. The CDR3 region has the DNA TGTGCCAGCAGTGCAAGAGGACTGACGTACGGTCAAGAGACCCAGTACTTC. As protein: CASSARGLTYGQETQYF.